These 4 T cell receptor beta chains were all obtained from the same sample, sequenced in a study of naive and memory T cell subsets. TCR cDNA received a 3' ligated oligonucleotide that carried a UMI. The SP2 primer and nested alpha and beta constant region primers amplified ligated cDNA in four rounds. TCRdb recomputed calls from the 5' RACE reads with MiXCR, one row per CDR3 protein. Among tens of thousands of distinct CDR3 sequences listed, roughly 8.1% were seen once. The receptors come from a female donor in good health.

The chain combines TRBV3-1 with TRBJ1-1, with unresolved D. V lost 0 bases and J lost 2, with 10 bases in between. The CDR3 runs 15 residues. Germline CDR1 LGHDT, CDR2 YNNKEL (reference sequence). The chain's CDR3 is CASSQDLGENTEAFF. CDR3 bases: TGTGCCAGCAGCCAAGATCTTGGAGAAAACACTGAAGCTTTCTTT. The full variable domain, rest sourced from reference TRBV3-1 and TRBJ1-1, is DTAVSQTPKYLVTQMGNDKSIKCEQNLGHDTMYWYKQDSKKFLKIMFSYNNKELIINETVPNRFSPKSPDKAHLNLHINSLELGDSAVYFCASSQDLGENTEAFFGQGTRLTVV.

This clonotype was counted at least ten times. This chain uses TRBV28 with TRBJ2-5; TRBD2 matches at 14 bases. The CDR3 is made up of 18 amino acids. Germline CDR1 reads MDHEN; CDR2 reads SYDVKM. The J segment lost 1 base and the V segment lost 6 bases, leaving 10 bases of the junction unmatched. In DNA, the CDR3 is TGTGCCAGCAGACCCGGGACTAGCGGGAGCTTGCCCCAAGAGACCCAGTACTTC. As protein: CASRPGTSGSLPQETQYF.

The table lists this clonotype with a few counts. The gene calls are TRBV5-1 and TRBJ2-7; TRBD2 agrees at 8 bases. Germline V gene lookup returns CDR1 SGHRS and CDR2 YFSETQ. CDR3 length: 16 residues. V lost 1 base to trimming and J lost 1 base; unmatched junction nucleotides: 7. Here the CDR3 DNA reads TGCGCCAGCAGCTTGATCCTAGCGGGCCCTTCCTACGAGCAGTACTTC. It translates to CASSLILAGPSYEQYF.

This clonotype showed up many times. The V and J genes are TRBV28 and TRBJ2-2; TRBD2 might be the D (5 bases). CDR3 length: 14 residues. CDR1 MDHEN and CDR2 SYDVKM come from the germline V gene. V dropped 6 bases and J dropped 6 bases, with 14 bases sitting between them. CDR3 nucleotide sequence: TGTGCCAGCAGGAAAACAACTAGTTCCGGGGAGCTGTTTTTT. It is translated as CASRKTTSSGELFF.